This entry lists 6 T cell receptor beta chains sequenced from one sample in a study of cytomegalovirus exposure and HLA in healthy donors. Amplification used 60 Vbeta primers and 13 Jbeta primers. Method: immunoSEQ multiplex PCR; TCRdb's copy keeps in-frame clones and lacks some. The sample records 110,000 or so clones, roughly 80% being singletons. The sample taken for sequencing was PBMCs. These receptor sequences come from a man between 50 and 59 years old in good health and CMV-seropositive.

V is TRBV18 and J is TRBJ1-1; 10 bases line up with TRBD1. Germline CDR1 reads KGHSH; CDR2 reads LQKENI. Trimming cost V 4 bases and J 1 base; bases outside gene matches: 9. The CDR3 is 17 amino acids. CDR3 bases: TGTGCCAGCTCACAACAACCGGGACAGGGGAAGAACACTGAAGCTTTCTTT. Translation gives CASSQQPGQGKNTEAFF.

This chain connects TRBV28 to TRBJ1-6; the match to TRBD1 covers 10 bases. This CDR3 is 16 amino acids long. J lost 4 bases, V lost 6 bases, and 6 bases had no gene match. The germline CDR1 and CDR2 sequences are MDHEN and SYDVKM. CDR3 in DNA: TGTGCCAGCAGGCCGACAGGGGGCGAATATAATTCACCCCTCCACTTT. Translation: CASRPTGGEYNSPLHF.

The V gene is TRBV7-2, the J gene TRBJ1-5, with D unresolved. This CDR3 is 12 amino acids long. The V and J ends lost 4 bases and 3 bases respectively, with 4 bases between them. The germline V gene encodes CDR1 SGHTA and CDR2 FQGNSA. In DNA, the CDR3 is TGTGCCAGCAGCTCCAACAATCAGCCCCAGCATTTT. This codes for CASSSNNQPQHF. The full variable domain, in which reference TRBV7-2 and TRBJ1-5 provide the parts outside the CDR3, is GAGVSQSPSNKVTEKGKDVELRCDPISGHTALYWYRQSLGQGLEFLIYFQGNSAPDKSGLPSDRFSAERTGGSVSTLTIQRTQQEDSAVYLCASSSNNQPQHFGDGTRLSIL.

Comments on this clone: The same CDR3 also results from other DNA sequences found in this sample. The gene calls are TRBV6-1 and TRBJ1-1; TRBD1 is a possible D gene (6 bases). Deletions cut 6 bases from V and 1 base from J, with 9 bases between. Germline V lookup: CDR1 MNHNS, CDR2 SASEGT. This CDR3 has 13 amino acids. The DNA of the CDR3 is TGTGCCAGCAGACAGGGAACGAACACTGAAGCTTTCTTT. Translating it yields CASRQGTNTEAFF.

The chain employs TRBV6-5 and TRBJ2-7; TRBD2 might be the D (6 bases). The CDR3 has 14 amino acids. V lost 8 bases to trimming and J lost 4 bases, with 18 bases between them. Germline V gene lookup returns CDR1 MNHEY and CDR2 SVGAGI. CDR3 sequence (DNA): TGTGCCAGCGCCCCGGGAGAGGGACCATACGAGCAGTACTTC. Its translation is CASAPGEGPYEQYF.

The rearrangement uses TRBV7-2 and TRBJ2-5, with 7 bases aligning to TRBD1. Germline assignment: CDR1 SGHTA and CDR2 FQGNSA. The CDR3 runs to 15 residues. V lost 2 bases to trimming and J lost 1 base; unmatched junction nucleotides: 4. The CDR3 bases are TGTGCCAGCAGCTTAAAAGGACAGGTCCAAGAGACCCAGTACTTC. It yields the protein CASSLKGQVQETQYF.